These T cell receptor beta chains were read from a single sample in a study of a mutant IDH1 vaccine in newly diagnosed glioma. Which antigens these TCRs recognize remains unknown. Method: immunoSEQ multiplex PCR; TCRdb's copy keeps in-frame clones and lacks some. The sample includes 20,000 to 30,000 clones, approximately 80% seen only once; the top ten take about 8.2%. The source material was PBMCs, sampled from a glioma patient whose treatment included an IDH1 peptide vaccine. The receptors derive from a woman in her late teens or twenties with glioma. CDR3s include the opening cysteine and the closing phenylalanine or tryptophan. The order of the fields is CDR3 length, J gene, clone size, V gene, D gene, CDR3 protein, CDR3 DNA. The D gene is left open where the match is weak. Size is stated for part of the rows, as once, few or many counts, or as a class when the clone is expanded.

14,TRBJ1-1,.,TRBV7-8,TRBD1,CASSQGEGRAEAFF,TGTGCCAGCAGCCAGGGGGAGGGGAGGGCTGAAGCTTTCTTT
11,TRBJ2-5,.,TRBV2,.,CASRTQETQYF,TGTGCCAGCAGGACCCAAGAGACCCAGTACTTC
15,TRBJ2-3,.,TRBV10-3,.,CAIRNQLGSTDTQYF,TGTGCCATCAGGAATCAGCTAGGGAGCACAGATACGCAGTATTTT
13,TRBJ1-2,.,TRBV7-2,.,CASSLVVSNGYTF,TGTGCCAGCAGCTTAGTCGTGTCTAATGGCTACACCTTC
16,TRBJ1-1,.,TRBV18,TRBD1,CASSQGQGASRTEAFF,TGTGCCAGCTCACAAGGACAGGGGGCGTCGAGAACTGAAGCTTTCTTT
17,TRBJ2-1,.,TRBV5-1,TRBD1,CASSLFDRGSSYNEQFF,TGCGCCAGCAGCTTGTTCGACAGGGGGAGCTCCTACAATGAGCAGTTCTTC
15,TRBJ2-7,.,TRBV5-4,.,CASSRWDSLMNEQYF,TGTGCCAGCAGCCGCTGGGACTCTCTTATGAACGAGCAGTACTTC
15,TRBJ2-3,.,TRBV10-3,TRBD2,CAISKTSGVSDTQYF,TGTGCCATCAGTAAAACTAGCGGGGTTTCAGATACGCAGTATTTT
12,TRBJ2-1,.,TRBV5-6,.,CASSLGGREQFF,TGTGCCAGCAGCTTAGGAGGCAGGGAGCAGTTCTTC
13,TRBJ1-2,.,TRBV4-2,.,CASSQERGYGYTF,TGTGCCAGCAGCCAAGAACGGGGCTATGGCTACACCTTC
14,TRBJ1-1,.,TRBV6-1,TRBD1,CASSSGTGSTEAFF,TGTGCCAGCAGCTCCGGGACAGGGTCCACTGAAGCTTTCTTT
11,TRBJ2-1,.,TRBV2,.,CASREWGEQFF,TGTGCCAGCAGGGAATGGGGTGAGCAGTTCTTC
13,TRBJ2-5,once,TRBV9,.,CASSPPSAETQYF,TGTGCCAGCAGCCCCCCCTCTGCGGAGACCCAGTACTTC
15,TRBJ1-3,.,TRBV7-9,.,CASSLGDSAGNTIYF,TGTGCCAGCAGCTTAGGGGACTCAGCTGGAAACACCATATATTTT
18,TRBJ2-3,.,TRBV7-2,TRBD2,CASSPGGGAFSSTDTQYF,TGTGCCAGCAGCCCGGGGGGGGGCGCCTTCAGTAGCACAGATACGCAGTATTTT
16,TRBJ2-7,.,TRBV5-1,TRBD2,CASSQRSSGGWREQYF,TGCGCCAGCAGCCAACGTTCTAGCGGGGGGTGGAGAGAGCAGTACTTC
18,TRBJ2-1,.,TRBV4-1,TRBD2,CASSQGATSAMAYNEQFF,TGCGCCAGCAGCCAAGGGGCTACTAGCGCCATGGCTTACAATGAGCAGTTCTTC
14,TRBJ1-5,.,TRBV2,.,CASSFSGGNQPQHF,TGTGCCAGCAGTTTCTCGGGTGGCAATCAGCCCCAGCATTTT
15,TRBJ2-2,once,TRBV6-1,.,CASRVGLLNTGELFF,TGTGCCAGCCGTGTGGGGCTACTTAACACCGGGGAGCTGTTTTTT
15,TRBJ1-5,.,TRBV19,.,CASSLGGQINQPQHF,TGTGCCAGTAGTCTGGGGGGACAAATAAATCAGCCCCAGCATTTT
16,TRBJ2-7,.,TRBV4-3,TRBD2,CASSQDQRGISYEQYF,TGCGCCAGCAGCCAAGATCAGCGGGGGATCTCCTACGAGCAGTACTTC
15,TRBJ2-7,.,TRBV18,.,CASSPRIIVPYEQYF,TGTGCCAGCTCACCACGAATCATCGTCCCCTACGAGCAGTACTTC
14,TRBJ2-7,.,TRBV6-1,.,CASSEQGGNYEQYF,TGTGCCAGCAGTGAACAGGGCGGTAACTACGAGCAGTACTTC
13,TRBJ2-5,.,TRBV30,.,CAWSEGSGETQYF,TGTGCCTGGAGTGAAGGAAGCGGGGAGACCCAGTACTTC
15,TRBJ2-1,.,TRBV4-3,TRBD2,CASSQGGGSYNEQFF,TGCGCCAGCAGCCAAGGGGGAGGGTCCTACAATGAGCAGTTCTTC
15,TRBJ2-1,medium-sized,TRBV7-3,TRBD2,CASSGLAGGGNEQFF,TGTGCCAGCAGCGGACTAGCGGGAGGGGGCAATGAGCAGTTCTTC
14,TRBJ2-5,.,TRBV29-1,.,CSVEGWREGETQYF,TGCAGCGTTGAGGGGTGGAGGGAAGGGGAGACCCAGTACTTC
14,TRBJ2-5,once,TRBV10-3,.,CAIRPRTGVGTQYF,TGTGCCATCAGACCGCGGACCGGGGTAGGGACCCAGTACTTC
17,TRBJ2-2,.,TRBV25-1,TRBD2,CASSPIAGEMNTGELFF,TGTGCCAGCAGTCCAATAGCGGGGGAAATGAACACCGGGGAGCTGTTTTTT
15,TRBJ2-1,.,TRBV5-8,.,CASSRGGGLYNEQFF,TGTGCCAGCAGTCGCGGCGGTGGGTTGTACAATGAGCAGTTCTTC
13,TRBJ1-1,few,TRBV7-8,TRBD1,CASSPGQGTEAFF,TGTGCCAGCAGCCCTGGACAGGGAACTGAAGCTTTCTTT
16,TRBJ2-6,.,TRBV6-6,.,CASSYSHGSGANVLTF,TGTGCCAGCAGTTACTCCCACGGCTCTGGGGCCAACGTCCTGACTTTC
17,TRBJ1-3,.,TRBV4-2,TRBD1,CASSPRGQGLSGNTIYF,TGTGCCAGCAGCCCCCGGGGACAGGGCTTGTCTGGAAACACCATATATTTT
14,TRBJ2-3,.,TRBV10-1,.,CASKSRPSTDTQYF,TGCGCCAGCAAGTCCAGGCCTAGCACAGATACGCAGTATTTT
12,TRBJ2-4,.,TRBV7-9,TRBD2,CASSGGDHIQYF,TGTGCCAGCAGCGGGGGGGACCACATTCAGTACTTC
18,TRBJ1-2,once,TRBV14,TRBD1,CASSHAAGQGFSNYGYTF,TGTGCCAGCAGCCATGCGGCGGGACAGGGTTTCAGTAACTATGGCTACACCTTC
15,TRBJ2-3,few,TRBV10-3,TRBD1,CAISEGGQITDTQYF,TGTGCCATCAGTGAGGGGGGACAGATCACAGATACGCAGTATTTT
15,TRBJ1-3,.,TRBV7-9,.,CASSAPVSSGNTIYF,TGTGCCAGCAGCGCCCCAGTGTCCTCTGGAAACACCATATATTTT
14,TRBJ1-4,few,TRBV6-6,.,CASSDIATNEKLFF,TGTGCCAGCAGTGACATTGCAACTAATGAAAAACTGTTTTTT
14,TRBJ1-2,few,TRBV5-1,.,CASSLATGIYGYTF,TGCGCCAGCAGCTTGGCCACAGGGATCTATGGCTACACCTTC
16,TRBJ1-4,once,TRBV7-2,.,CASSLHVTGPNEKLFF,TGTGCCAGCAGCTTACACGTTACAGGGCCTAATGAAAAACTGTTTTTT
14,TRBJ1-6,.,TRBV10-3,TRBD1,CAIAPGQGASPLHF,TGTGCCATTGCACCGGGACAGGGGGCATCACCCCTCCACTTT
13,TRBJ1-1,.,TRBV6-5,.,CASSYRPNTEAFF,TGTGCCAGCAGTTATCGGCCGAACACTGAAGCTTTCTTT
16,TRBJ2-3,once,TRBV2,TRBD2,CASSEYLAGGPRTQYF,TGTGCCAGCAGTGAATACCTAGCGGGGGGGCCGAGGACGCAGTATTTT
17,TRBJ2-6,once,TRBV10-3,TRBD2,CAISELAGGPGANVLTF,TGTGCCATCAGTGAATTAGCGGGAGGGCCTGGGGCCAACGTCCTGACTTTC
16,TRBJ2-5,.,TRBV7-7,.,CASSLALRRHLETQYF,TGTGCTAGCAGCTTAGCGCTGCGGAGGCACCTAGAGACCCAGTACTTC
13,TRBJ2-5,.,TRBV4-1,.,CASSGVGFETQYF,TGCGCCAGCAGTGGGGTAGGGTTTGAGACCCAGTACTTC
15,TRBJ2-1,.,TRBV29-1,.,CSVSNSAGLVNEQFF,TGCAGCGTTTCCAATAGTGCGGGCCTGGTGAATGAGCAGTTCTTC
12,TRBJ2-1,.,TRBV18,.,CASSPLSNEQFF,TGTGCCAGCTCACCATTATCCAATGAGCAGTTCTTC
14,TRBJ2-3,.,TRBV5-1,TRBD2,CASSFGLAGDTQYF,TGCGCCAGCAGCTTCGGTCTAGCGGGAGATACGCAGTATTTT
16,TRBJ2-2,.,TRBV27,.,CASSLSFGFAAGELFF,TGTGCCAGCAGTTTATCTTTCGGGTTCGCGGCCGGGGAGCTGTTTTTT
14,TRBJ2-2,.,TRBV7-6,.,CASSSNLYTGELFF,TGTGCCAGCAGCTCCAATCTTTACACCGGGGAGCTGTTTTTT
15,TRBJ2-7,.,TRBV5-8,TRBD1,CASSPRTGAGYEQYF,TGTGCCAGCAGCCCTAGGACAGGGGCCGGGTACGAGCAGTACTTC
14,TRBJ1-2,.,TRBV7-9,TRBD1,CASSLGTGPYGYTF,TGTGCCAGCAGCTTAGGGACAGGACCCTATGGCTACACCTTC
13,TRBJ1-2,.,TRBV5-6,.,CASSLGGNYGYTF,TGTGCCAGCAGCCTGGGGGGAAACTATGGCTACACCTTC